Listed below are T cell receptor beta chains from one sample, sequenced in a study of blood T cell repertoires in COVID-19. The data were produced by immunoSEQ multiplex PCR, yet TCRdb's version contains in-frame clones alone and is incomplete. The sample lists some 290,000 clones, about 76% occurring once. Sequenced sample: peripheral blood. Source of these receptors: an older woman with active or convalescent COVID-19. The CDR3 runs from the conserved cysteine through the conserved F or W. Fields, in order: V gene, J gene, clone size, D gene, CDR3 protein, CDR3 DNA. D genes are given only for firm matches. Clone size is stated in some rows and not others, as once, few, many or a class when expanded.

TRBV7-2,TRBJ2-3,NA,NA,CASSSKAGDTDTQYF,TGTGCCAGCAGCTCAAAGGCCGGGGACACAGATACGCAGTATTTT
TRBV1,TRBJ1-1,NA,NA,CTSSQDVTAPREAFF,TGCACCAGCAGCCAAGATGTAACAGCCCCCCGCGAAGCTTTCTTT
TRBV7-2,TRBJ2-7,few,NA,CASSLNRGTYEQYF,TGTGCCAGCAGCTTGAATCGCGGGACCTACGAGCAGTACTTC
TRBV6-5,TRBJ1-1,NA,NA,CASSIQGRNTEAFF,TGTGCCAGCAGTATACAGGGCCGGAACACTGAAGCTTTCTTT
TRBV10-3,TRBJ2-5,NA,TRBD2,CAISEGLRASGGEETQYF,TGTGCCATCAGTGAAGGACTCAGGGCTAGCGGGGGTGAAGAGACCCAGTACTTC
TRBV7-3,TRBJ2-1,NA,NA,CASSLRLGSYNEQFF,TGTGCCAGCAGCCTCCGACTAGGCTCCTACAATGAGCAGTTCTTC
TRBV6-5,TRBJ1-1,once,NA,CASLLGGADTEAFF,TGTGCCAGCCTCCTTGGTGGAGCGGACACTGAAGCTTTCTTT
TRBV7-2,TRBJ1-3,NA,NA,CASSLALRGAGNTIYF,TGTGCCAGCAGCTTAGCGCTTCGGGGGGCAGGAAACACCATATATTTT
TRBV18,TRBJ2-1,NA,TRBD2,CASSRTSGGAFNEQFF,TGTGCCAGCTCACGGACTAGCGGGGGGGCCTTCAATGAGCAGTTCTTC
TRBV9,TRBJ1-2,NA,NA,CATSAGEGGYGYTF,TGTGCCACCTCCGCGGGGGAAGGGGGCTATGGCTACACCTTC
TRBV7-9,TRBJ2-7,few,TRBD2,CASNQRGEHEQYF,TGTGCCAGCAATCAACGGGGGGAACACGAGCAGTACTTC
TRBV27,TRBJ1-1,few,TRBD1,CASAPQGVVLNTEAFF,TGTGCCAGCGCCCCACAGGGGGTAGTACTAAACACTGAAGCTTTCTTT
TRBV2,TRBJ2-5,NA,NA,CASSDQSGSQETQYF,TGTGCCAGCAGTGATCAGTCGGGGTCCCAAGAGACCCAGTACTTC
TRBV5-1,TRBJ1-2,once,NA,CASSFTQGTNYGYTF,TGCGCCAGCAGCTTTACGCAGGGAACTAACTATGGCTACACCTTC
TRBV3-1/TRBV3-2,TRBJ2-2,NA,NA,CASSQGQNPTGELFF,TGTGCCAGCAGCCAAGGTCAGAACCCCACCGGGGAGCTGTTTTTT
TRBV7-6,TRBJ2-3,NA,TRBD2,CASSFFSGGGITDTQYF,TGTGCCAGCAGCTTCTTTAGCGGGGGGGGGATCACAGATACGCAGTATTTT
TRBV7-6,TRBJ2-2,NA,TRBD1,CASSPPRTGTANTGELFF,TGTGCCAGCAGCCCGCCTAGGACCGGGACAGCGAACACCGGGGAGCTGTTTTTT
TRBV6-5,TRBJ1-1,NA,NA,CASSYSSVHTEAFF,TGTGCCAGCAGTTACTCTTCGGTGCACACTGAAGCTTTCTTT
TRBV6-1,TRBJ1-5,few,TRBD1,CASSEWTGSNQPQHF,TGTGCCAGCAGTGAATGGACAGGTAGCAATCAGCCCCAGCATTTT
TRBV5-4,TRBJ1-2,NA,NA,CASSPWELANYGYTF,TGTGCCAGCAGCCCCTGGGAGTTGGCTAACTATGGCTACACCTTC
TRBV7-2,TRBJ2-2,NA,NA,CASSTGPRTGELFF,TGTGCCAGCAGCACAGGGCCGAGAACCGGGGAGCTGTTTTTT
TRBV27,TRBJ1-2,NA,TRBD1,CASSGQGPGGYTF,TGTGCCAGTTCTGGACAGGGCCCAGGGGGCTACACCTTC
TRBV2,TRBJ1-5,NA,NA,CASTAGGSQPQHF,TGTGCCAGCACCGCCGGAGGTTCTCAGCCCCAGCATTTT
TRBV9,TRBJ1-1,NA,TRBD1,CASSATGGNTEAFF,TGTGCCAGCAGCGCGACAGGGGGGAACACTGAAGCTTTCTTT
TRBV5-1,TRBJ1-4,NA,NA,CASSSGGSGQSVAEKLFF,TGCGCCAGCAGCTCGGGTGGGAGCGGACAGTCGGTTGCGGAAAAACTGTTTTTT
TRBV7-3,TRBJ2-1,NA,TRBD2,CASSQGASGGAYGEQFF,TGCGCCAGCAGCCAAGGGGCTAGCGGGGGGGCTTATGGCGAGCAGTTCTTC
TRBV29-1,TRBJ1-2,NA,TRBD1,CSVEDGTGTNFYGYTF,TGCAGCGTTGAAGATGGGACAGGAACTAACTTCTATGGCTACACCTTC
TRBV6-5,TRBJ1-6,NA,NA,CASSYNRGNSPLHF,TGTGCCAGCAGTTACAACCGAGGCAATTCACCCCTCCACTTT
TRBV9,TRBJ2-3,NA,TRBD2,CASSVEGGGGDRSTDTQYF,TGTGCCAGCAGCGTAGAGGGAGGCGGGGGGGATCGTAGCACAGATACGCAGTATTTT
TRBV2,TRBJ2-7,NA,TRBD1,CASSEPPGGSYEQYF,TGTGCCAGCAGTGAACCCCCAGGGGGCTCCTACGAGCAGTACTTC
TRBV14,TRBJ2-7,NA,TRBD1,CASSRNRGFSYEQYF,TGTGCCAGCAGCCGGAACAGGGGATTCTCCTACGAGCAGTACTTC
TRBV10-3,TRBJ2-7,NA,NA,CAIREGAEWDEQYF,TGTGCCATCAGGGAGGGGGCGGAATGGGACGAGCAGTACTTC
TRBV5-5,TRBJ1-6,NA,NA,CASSAQGFNSPLHF,TGTGCCAGCAGCGCACAGGGATTTAATTCACCCCTCCACTTT
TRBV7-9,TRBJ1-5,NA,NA,CASSTSGEGQPQHF,TGTGCCAGCAGCACCTCAGGGGAAGGGCAGCCCCAGCATTTT
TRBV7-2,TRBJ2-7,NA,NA,CASSTYYEQYF,TGTGCCAGCAGCACCTACTACGAGCAGTACTTC
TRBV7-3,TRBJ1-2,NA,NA,CASSLKAGDYGYTF,TGTGCCAGCAGCTTAAAAGCAGGGGACTATGGCTACACCTTC
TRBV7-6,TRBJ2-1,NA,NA,CASSQEGNEQFF,TGTGCCTCTTCCCAGGAGGGGAATGAGCAGTTCTTC
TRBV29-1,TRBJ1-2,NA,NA,CSVESSMSYTF,TGCAGCGTTGAAAGCTCTATGAGCTACACCTTC
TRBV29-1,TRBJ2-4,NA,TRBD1,CSMTGGVNIQYF,TGCAGCATGACAGGGGGCGTCAACATTCAGTACTTC
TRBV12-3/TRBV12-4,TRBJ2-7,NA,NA,CASSLAPAGLYF,TGTGCCAGCAGTTTAGCGCCGGCGGGTCTGTACTTC
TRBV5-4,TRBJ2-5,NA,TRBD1,CASSLDNRGEETQYF,TGTGCCAGCAGCTTGGATAACAGGGGGGAAGAGACCCAGTACTTC
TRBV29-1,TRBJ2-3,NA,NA,CSVGYRASTDTQYF,TGCAGCGTGGGATACAGGGCTAGCACAGATACGCAGTATTTT
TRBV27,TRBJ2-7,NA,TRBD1,CASSLWGQRDEQYF,TGTGCCAGCAGTTTATGGGGACAGAGGGACGAGCAGTACTTC
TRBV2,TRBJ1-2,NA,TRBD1,CASSGDRVRYGYTF,TGTGCCAGCAGTGGGGACAGGGTGCGCTATGGCTACACCTTC
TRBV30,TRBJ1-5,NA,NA,CAPMEAGPGPQHF,TGTGCCCCAATGGAAGCAGGGCCTGGACCCCAGCATTTT
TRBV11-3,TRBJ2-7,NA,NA,CASSLDRVGEQYF,TGTGCCAGCAGCTTAGACAGGGTTGGCGAGCAGTACTTC
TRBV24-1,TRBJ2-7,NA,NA,CATSDVEQGRQYF,TGTGCCACCAGTGATGTCGAGCAGGGAAGGCAGTACTTC
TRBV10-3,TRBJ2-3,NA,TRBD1,CAISERRQGTDTQYF,TGTGCCATCAGTGAGAGAAGACAGGGAACAGATACGCAGTATTTT